The subject of this entry is one T cell receptor (beta chain). The antigen is unknown. The repertoire was sequenced with immunoSEQ multiplex PCR; TCRdb's copy has only in-frame clones and lacks some. The sample includes about 120,000 clones, over 75% of them seen just once. The record originates from a study of T cell responses to AZD1222 COVID-19 vaccine. Study results and limitations: White British people made up most donors, females outnumbered males, and clonal diversity was possibly underestimated. Spike-wide coverage was observed for vaccine-associated CD4 TCRs, with dominant responses at 160-218 and 743-854. The repertoires were collected only after the peak T cell response.

Germline CDR1 is KGHSH and CDR2 is LQKENI. The V segment lost 2 bases and the J segment 6 bases; nucleotides outside the gene matches: 1. The CDR3 sequence is 14 residues long. This specimen consisted of peripheral blood, obtained on day 0 of MenACWY control vaccination. The TCR comes from an adult in good health. J is TRBJ2-2 and V is TRBV18; 9 bases are a match to TRBD2. The CDR3 protein is CASSPRTSAGELFF. Here the CDR3 DNA reads TGTGCCAGCTCACCAAGGACTAGCGCCGGGGAGCTGTTTTTT.